This T cell receptor (beta chain) was identified during a study of beta chain features in type 1 diabetes. At the level of the study: Roughly 98 million sorted cells were examined across all samples.

This clone was observed a few times. As yet, its antigen is unknown. Study conclusions and caveats: Cells that show high TCR expression could be over-represented by cDNA sequencing. The similarity of naive, central memory and Treg TCRB repertoires appeared greater among patients than among healthy donors.

Of the isolated RNA, all was reverse transcribed, and so the sequenced material was expressed TCRB transcripts. Sequencing of naive, central memory and regulatory T cell samples gave an average of about 3.57 million reads. The repertoire was sequenced with immunoSEQ multiplex PCR; TCRdb's copy has only in-frame clones and lacks some. The sample holds 150,000 to 200,000 clones; less than 15% are singletons and the top ten take 0.62%. CDR3 length: 13 amino acids. V trimming: 8 bases; J trimming: 3 bases; junction bases outside the gene matches: 2. Germline V gene sequence: CDR1 SGHTA, CDR2 FQGNSA. This receptor was identified in a woman between 18 and 30 years old in good health. Material for sequencing was central memory CD4+ T cells from blood. The rearrangement links TRBV7-2 to TRBJ1-5, with 9 bases that match TRBD1. Here the CDR3 DNA reads TGTGCCAGCGGACAGGGGAACAATCAGCCCCAGCATTTT. It is translated as CASGQGNNQPQHF.